This paragraph covers one T cell receptor beta chain sequence. Trimming pared 5 bases from V and 0 bases from J, leaving 8 bases between. There are 14 residues in the CDR3. CDR1 is LNHDA, CDR2 SQIVND, per germline (reference sequence). This sample is drawn from a study of blood T cell repertoires in COVID-19. Whole-study context: From T cells, B-cell-depleted T cells, or PBMCs came the material, which was cDNA or gDNA.

Clones were read by immunoSEQ multiplex PCR, and TCRdb kept only the in-frame ones, dropping some. The sample lists tens of thousands of clones, just over 85% occurring once. The chain recombines TRBV19 with TRBJ1-3; unclear D gene. What was sequenced was peripheral blood. This TCR derives from a woman in her sixties with acute or convalescent COVID-19. The CDR3: CASSPGNSGNTIYF. The CDR3 bases are TGTGCCAGTAGTCCAGGAAACTCTGGAAACACCATATATTTT.